These 10 T cell receptor beta chains were sequenced from one sample in a study of OX40 agonist ivuxolimab in advanced cancers. The data were produced by immunoSEQ multiplex PCR, yet TCRdb's version contains in-frame clones alone and is incomplete. The profile shows tens of thousands of clones, about 80% of them singletons. The source was CD4+ or CD8+ T cells sorted from blood, collected in a trial of the OX40 agonist ivuxolimab. These receptors were collected from an adult with an advanced solid tumor such as melanoma, head and neck, liver or kidney cancer.

The V call is TRBV19, the J call TRBJ1-1; D remains unclear. The CDR3 has 13 amino acids. Trimming shortened V by 3 bases and J by 1 base, and 6 bases separated the two germline ends. Germline lookup yields CDR1 LNHDA and CDR2 SQIVND (reference sequence). This CDR3 reads CASSISGNTEAFF. The CDR3, as DNA: TGTGCCAGTAGTATCTCGGGGAACACTGAAGCTTTCTTT.

The CDR3 protein is CASSQARNEQFF. Written as DNA, the CDR3 is TGCGCCAGCAGCCAAGCCCGCAATGAGCAGTTCTTC. The chain has TRBV4-1 and TRBJ2-1; D unclear. CDR3 length: 12 amino acids. Germline lookup yields CDR1 MGHRA and CDR2 YSYEKL. V gave up 1 base and J gave up 6 bases, with 4 bases separating them.

This sequence joins TRBV6-4 and TRBJ2-7; D remains ambiguous. The CDR3 is 13 residues long. Germline V gene lookup returns CDR1 MRHNA and CDR2 SNTAGT. V shed 6 bases and J shed 3 bases, with 12 bases lying between them. CDR3 DNA sequence: TGTGCCAGCAGCCCCGGGCCCTTCTACGAGCAGTACTTC. It codes for CASSPGPFYEQYF.

A single count supports this clone. This chain uses TRBV7-8 with TRBJ1-1; D unresolved. V was pared by 5 bases and J by 1 base, with 14 bases between. Germline CDR1 reads SGHVS; CDR2 reads FQNEAQ. The CDR3 has 15 amino acids. The chain's CDR3 is CASSGSTAKNTEAFF. The CDR3 DNA sequence: TGTGCCAGCAGCGGTAGTACAGCAAAGAACACTGAAGCTTTCTTT.

This chain links TRBV6-1 with TRBJ2-5; D is possibly TRBD2 (6 bases). The V and J ends lost 4 bases and 3 bases respectively, with 9 bases between them. This CDR3 comprises 13 residues. Germline V gives CDR1 MNHNS, CDR2 SASEGT. The DNA for the CDR3 is TGTGCCAGCAGTGCGACTAGTAAAGAGACCCAGTACTTC. It translates to CASSATSKETQYF.

This sequence joins TRBV30 and TRBJ2-3, with TRBD2 matching over 10 bases. The CDR3 has 15 residues. Losses at the gene ends were 5 bases for V and 1 base for J; bases not matched to a gene: 6. Germline V gene data show CDR1 as GTSNPN and CDR2 as SVGIG (reference sequence). The CDR3 DNA is TGTGCCTGGTCAGCGGGGGGGCAGGGCACAGATACGCAGTATTTT. Translation: CAWSAGGQGTDTQYF.

J is TRBJ1-2 and V is TRBV6-5; D unclear. CDR1 is MNHEY, CDR2 SVGAGI, per germline. There are 13 residues in the CDR3. V lost 5 bases and J lost 6, with 13 bases in between. The CDR3 DNA sequence: TGTGCCAGCAGTCCGGTCCCAAACGATGGCTACACCTTC. Its protein product is CASSPVPNDGYTF.

This clone was seen only a few times. The chain links TRBV29-1 to TRBJ2-3, with D possibly matching TRBD1 (5 bases). V lost 4 bases, J lost 3 bases, and 14 bases lay in between. The CDR3 contains 14 residues. From germline, CDR1 is SQVTM and CDR2 ANQGSEA. CDR3 residues: CSVAGRVGTDTQYF. The DNA of the CDR3 is TGCAGCGTTGCGGGCAGGGTAGGGACAGATACGCAGTATTTT.

The chain is built from TRBV5-1 and TRBJ1-6; possibly TRBD1 for D (6 bases). Trimming took off 0 bases at V and 9 bases at J, with 13 bases between the two ends. The germline V gene encodes CDR1 SGHRS and CDR2 YFSETQ. CDR3 size: 15 residues. CDR3 protein: CASSLGTVGSSPLHF. The CDR3 DNA follows: TGCGCCAGCAGCTTGGGGACAGTGGGAAGTTCACCCCTCCACTTT.

The chain employs TRBV23-1 and TRBJ1-2; TRBD1 might be the D (5 bases). Being an ORF, TRBV23-1 has a function that is uncertain. The CDR3 is made up of 14 amino acids. V lost 6 bases and J lost 4, with 15 bases in between. CDR3 in amino acids: CASSNRISIYGYTF. The CDR3, as DNA: TGCGCCAGCAGCAACAGGATATCCATCTATGGCTACACCTTC.